Shown below are 4 T cell receptor beta chains from a single sample sequenced in a study of blood T cell repertoires in COVID-19. Libraries were prepared by immunoSEQ multiplex PCR; TCRdb keeps only in-frame clonotypes and omits some of them. The sample contains around 250,000 clones, almost 85% of which appear only once. The source material was peripheral blood. The receptors stem from a man over 45 with active or convalescent COVID-19.

The rearrangement uses TRBV11-2 and TRBJ2-1, with 8 bases fitting TRBD2. Germline assignment: CDR1 SGHAT and CDR2 FQNNGV. CDR3 length: 16 residues. V was pared by 5 bases and J by 6 bases, with 12 bases of the junction left unmatched. CDR3 sequence: CASSGLASRLINEQFF. The DNA of the CDR3 is TGTGCCAGCAGCGGACTAGCCTCCAGACTGATCAATGAGCAGTTCTTC.

This chain links TRBV2 with TRBJ2-1; D is ambiguous. Per germline, CDR1 SNHLY and CDR2 FYNNEI. The CDR3 has 15 residues. Between the trimmed V and J ends, which lost 6 bases and 0 bases, there was a span of 12 bases. The CDR3 protein is CASSPDSSSYNEQFF. DNA of the CDR3: TGTGCCAGCAGCCCCGACTCAAGCTCCTACAATGAGCAGTTCTTC. Based on the CDR3 plus reference TRBV2 and TRBJ2-1, the full variable domain is EPEVTQTPSHQVTQMGQEVILRCVPISNHLYFYWYRQILGQKVEFLVSFYNNEISEKSEIFDDQFSVERPDGSNFTLKIRSTKLEDSAMYFCASSPDSSSYNEQFFGPGTRLTVL.

The chain employs TRBV28 and TRBJ1-2; 9 bases match TRBD1. The CDR3 has 16 amino acids. CDR1 is MDHEN and CDR2 is SYDVKM in the germline V gene. Losses at the gene ends were 3 bases for V and 8 bases for J; bases not matched to a gene: 13. The CDR3 loop reads CASSFYYMGQGGGYTF. In DNA, the CDR3 is TGTGCCAGCAGTTTTTACTATATGGGACAGGGCGGGGGCTACACCTTC.

CDR3 protein: CASTGEGPHYGYTF. CDR3 in DNA: TGTGCCAGCACGGGGGAAGGGCCCCACTATGGCTACACCTTC. The chain recombines TRBV2 with TRBJ1-2, with D perhaps TRBD1 (5 bases). V was cut by 7 bases and J by 3 bases, with 15 bases left in between. This CDR3 is built from 14 residues. Germline CDR1 reads SNHLY; CDR2 reads FYNNEI.